This TCR beta chain stems from a study of blood T cells in healthy people across ages. About the research overall: Per two T cells, template switching captured roughly one barcoded beta molecule.

CDR1 SGDLS and CDR2 YYNGEE come from the germline V gene. This CDR3 comprises 15 residues. The V and J ends lost 1 base and 0 bases respectively, with 8 bases between them. Findings and caveats of the study: A roughly linear fall in TCR beta diversity per million T cells was seen with increasing age.

With a J-beta primer mix and a sample-barcoded 5' primer, a second PCR ran about 7 to 12 cycles. One entry per CDR3 protein results from TCRdb running MiXCR on the 5' RACE reads. The sample has roughly 1.7 million distinct CDR3 sequences; around 36% are singletons. This clonotype has only a few counts. The antigen remains undetermined. Each of the donors had roughly 9.4 milliliters of peripheral blood drawn into EDTA-treated Vacutainer tubes. Isolation yielded PBMCs, at least 7 million per sample, in every case. The receptor was isolated from a woman aged 25-40 years in good health. The specimen was blood. V gene TRBV9 combines with J gene TRBJ2-1, with D perhaps TRBD1 or TRBD2 (5 bases each). The CDR3 DNA reads TGTGCCAGCAGCGTATTCGGGGCCTCCTACAATGAGCAGTTCTTC. Protein product: CASSVFGASYNEQFF.